This T cell receptor (beta chain) is drawn from a study of regulatory T cells in long-lasting Graves disease. Study-wide background: Patients met the persistent Graves' disease definition after over 5 years of antithyroid drugs with positive TSH receptor antibodies. Study conclusions and caveats: Sample size, which was small, may have reduced accuracy. Newly diagnosed Graves' patients had higher TCR diversity than persistent ones.

Sequencing libraries for TCR beta were prepared with iRepertoire HTBI primers and Arm-PCR of CDR3 regions. TCRdb reprocessed the multiplex PCR reads with MiXCR, giving one entry per CDR3 protein. The table includes roughly 500,000 distinct CDR3 sequences, around 21% detected once. This clonotype was recorded many times. The antigen is unknown. Time point given: persistent/refractory GD, antithyroid drugs over 5 years with positive TRAb. RNA extracted from PBMCs served as the sequencing template. Patients were enrolled at an endocrinology department in Xi'an, China. Sequencing was performed on peripheral blood mononuclear cells (PBMCs), taken when the disease was refractory, from a patient treated with antithyroid drugs. This clonotype was obtained from a female donor with Graves disease.

CDR3: CASSGAGTGGWYEQYF. CDR3 nucleotides: TGTGCCAGCAGCGGAGCCGGGACAGGGGGATGGTACGAGCAGTACTTC. V is TRBV7-9 and J is TRBJ2-7; 11 nucleotides line up with TRBD1. The CDR3 runs 16 residues. V trimming: 5 bases; J trimming: 4 bases; junction bases outside the gene matches: 10. The germline gives CDR1 SEHNR, CDR2 FQNEAQ (reference sequence).